The 18 T cell receptor beta chains listed next were all sequenced from one sample in a study of early T cells in non-severe SARS-CoV-2 infection. TCRdb processed the 5' RACE reads anew with MiXCR; each CDR3 protein has one entry. In the table there are about 83,000 distinct CDR3 sequences, roughly a tenth of which are singletons. Specimen: whole blood, collected at baseline. These receptors were obtained from an adult who was a healthcare worker with PCR-confirmed SARS-CoV-2 infection or an uninfected control (not recorded which).

This clonotype showed up many times. The chain couples TRBV10-3 to TRBJ2-1; D uncertain. The CDR3 totals 13 residues. CDR1 is ENHRY, CDR2 SYGVKD, per germline. Deletions cut 8 bases from V and 8 bases from J, with 16 bases between. CDR3 region: CAIGPSHGHEQFF. The CDR3, as DNA: TGTGCCATCGGCCCCTCCCACGGCCATGAGCAGTTCTTC.

This clonotype was picked up many times. The gene calls are TRBV7-2 and TRBJ1-2; D uncertain. The V and J ends lost 1 base and 2 bases respectively, with 5 bases between them. CDR3 length: 13 amino acids. The germline CDR1 and CDR2 sequences are SGHTA and FQGNSA. In DNA, the CDR3 is TGTGCCAGCAGCTTAGGAATCAACTATGGCTACACCTTC. Its translation: CASSLGINYGYTF.

This clonotype has at least ten counts. J is TRBJ2-1 and V is TRBV4-1, with 12 bases identical to TRBD2. Trimming removed 6 bases from V and 9 bases from J; junction bases left unmatched: 15. CDR3 length: 17 amino acids. The V gene's germline CDR1 is MGHRA and CDR2 YSYEKL. CDR3 nucleotide sequence: TGCGCCAGCAGTCACCCTGCTAGCGGGAGGGCCCAGGGTGAGCAGTTCTTC. It codes for CASSHPASGRAQGEQFF.

This clonotype was detected ten times or more. This chain connects TRBV2 to TRBJ1-5; D uncertain. Trimming shortened V by 3 bases and J by 3 bases, and 6 bases separated the two germline ends. Germline-derived CDR1 and CDR2 are SNHLY and FYNNEI. The CDR3 is 13 residues long. DNA for the CDR3: TGTGCCAGCAGTGACCCCTTCAATCAGCCCCAGCATTTT. Translated, it gives CASSDPFNQPQHF.

This clonotype was counted at least ten times. This sequence joins TRBV12-2 and TRBJ2-4; TRBD2, the D gene given by the table, was not confirmed from the DNA. TRBV12-2 represents a pseudogene. The CDR3 is 16 amino acids. Here the CDR3 reads CASRPTSGRVQNIQYF. As DNA, the CDR3 is TGTGCAAGTCGTCCGACTAGCGGGAGGGTTCAAAACATTCAGTACTTC.

The chain combines TRBV11-2 with TRBJ2-3, with 7 bases identical to TRBD2. There are 15 residues in the CDR3. Germline V lookup: CDR1 SGHAT, CDR2 FQNNGV. Trimming at V came to 4 bases and at J to 5 bases, leaving 9 bases not matched to a gene. DNA for the CDR3: TGTGCCAGCAGCTCAGGCGGCGGGAGAGGAGATACGCAGTATTTT. Translation: CASSSGGGRGDTQYF. The full variable domain, with the rest looked up from reference TRBV11-2 and TRBJ2-3, is EAGVAQSPRYKIIEKRQSVAFWCNPISGHATLYWYQQILGQGPKLLIQFQNNGVVDDSQLPKDRFSAERLKGVDSTLKIQPAKLEDSAVYLCASSSGGGRGDTQYFGPGTRLTVL.

The sample holds a few counts of this clonotype. The rearrangement links TRBV3-1 to TRBJ1-2; TRBD1 matches 7 bases. CDR1 is LGHDT and CDR2 is YNNKEL in the germline V gene (reference sequence). The V segment lost 4 bases and the J segment 8 bases; nucleotides outside the gene matches: 7. The CDR3 loop spans 13 amino acids. CDR3: CASSPGTVGGYTF. The CDR3 region has the DNA TGTGCCAGCAGCCCTGGGACAGTCGGCGGCTACACCTTC.

In its sample, this clonotype was seen a few times. V is TRBV5-1 and J is TRBJ2-1; D is unclear. V was clipped by 1 base and J by 9 bases, with 8 bases between them. The CDR3 contains 12 residues. Germline V CDR1 and CDR2: SGHRS, YFSETQ. CDR3 residues: CASSLIVGEQFF. CDR3 sequence (DNA): TGCGCCAGCAGCTTGATTGTGGGTGAGCAGTTCTTC.

The V gene is TRBV28, the J gene TRBJ2-1; D gene uncertain. CDR1 is MDHEN and CDR2 is SYDVKM in the germline V gene. V was cut by 5 bases and J by 12 bases, with 14 bases left in between. This CDR3 region has 12 residues. For the CDR3, the DNA is TGTGCCAGCAGTCCAACCACCCCCGGGCAGTTCTTC. Amino acids: CASSPTTPGQFF.

A few counts support this clonotype. The J gene is TRBJ2-1, the V gene TRBV10-1, with 9 positions matching TRBD1. The CDR3 is 14 amino acids. Germline trimming cut 8 bases from V and 4 bases from J; bases unmatched to any gene: 6. The V gene's germline CDR1 is WNHNN and CDR2 SYGVQD (reference sequence). CDR3 nucleotides: TGCGCCAGCGGGGGACAGGGATCTTACAATGAGCAGTTCTTC. Translation gives CASGGQGSYNEQFF.

In its sample, this clonotype was seen a few times. The rearrangement links TRBV28 to TRBJ2-7; a possible D gene is TRBD1 (6 bases). This CDR3 is 15 amino acids long. Trimming shortened V by 5 bases and J by 5 bases, and 19 bases separated the two germline ends. Germline lookup yields CDR1 MDHEN and CDR2 SYDVKM. CDR3 nucleotides: TGTGCCAGCAGTAGCCACCCACAGGGCCGGGACGAGCAGTACTTC. This encodes CASSSHPQGRDEQYF.

The CDR3 loop is CASSQRAGGEQYF. CDR3 coding DNA: TGTGCCAGCAGCCAGAGAGCGGGAGGCGAGCAGTACTTC. The rearrangement joins TRBV3-1 to TRBJ2-7; 9 bases are shared with TRBD2. The junction had 3 bases not matched to a gene; V was cut back by 3 bases and J by 6 bases. Germline values: CDR1 LGHDT, CDR2 YNNKEL (reference sequence). This CDR3 contains 13 residues.

This clonotype occurred many times. J is TRBJ2-3 and V is TRBV7-2; D may be TRBD1 (6 bases). There are 15 residues in the CDR3. Looked up from germline, CDR1 is SGHTA and CDR2 is FQGNSA. V shed 2 bases and J shed 4 bases, with 13 bases lying between them. This chain's CDR3 is CASSLLGGGSDTQYF. The CDR3, as DNA: TGTGCCAGCAGCTTATTGGGTGGGGGCTCAGATACGCAGTATTTT.

This clonotype was observed many times. The gene calls are TRBV3-1 and TRBJ1-1; 7 positions match TRBD1. This CDR3 has 15 amino acids. After removal of 3 bases from V and 2 bases from J, the junction contained 6 bases not matched to a gene. Germline V CDR1 and CDR2: LGHDT, YNNKEL (reference sequence). In nucleotides, the CDR3 is TGTGCCAGCAGCCACCGGGACAGAATCAACACTGAAGCTTTCTTT. Amino acids: CASSHRDRINTEAFF.

The chain recombines TRBV19 with TRBJ2-1; 13 nucleotides line up with TRBD2. J gave up 7 bases and V 3 bases, and 3 bases lay outside the gene matches. The germline CDR1 and CDR2 sequences are LNHDA and SQIVND (reference sequence). This CDR3 has 15 amino acids. CDR3 protein: CASSIGTSGTNEQFF. In nucleotides, the CDR3 is TGTGCCAGTAGTATTGGGACTAGCGGGACGAATGAGCAGTTCTTC.

V is TRBV6-1 and J is TRBJ1-6; D unclear. Deletions cut 7 bases from V and 3 bases from J, with 7 bases between. The CDR3 is 13 amino acids. Germline V lookup: CDR1 MNHNS, CDR2 SASEGT. CDR3 residues: CASIADYNSPLHF. The CDR3 DNA reads TGTGCCAGCATTGCGGACTATAATTCACCCCTCCACTTT.

This clonotype has a count of ten or more. The rearrangement joins TRBV11-2 to TRBJ2-3; maybe TRBD2 (5 bases). The germline V gene encodes CDR1 SGHAT and CDR2 FQNNGV. V shed 5 bases and J shed 5 bases, with 11 bases lying between them. The length of the CDR3 is 13 residues. This chain's CDR3 is CASSTGVKDTQYF. The DNA of the CDR3 is TGTGCCAGCAGCACCGGGGTCAAAGATACGCAGTATTTT.

This clonotype was detected only a few times. This chain uses TRBV24-1 with TRBJ2-1; 8 positions match TRBD1. The CDR3 extends over 14 amino acids. From germline, CDR1 is KGHDR and CDR2 SFDVKD. J lost 6 bases, V lost 5 bases, and 5 bases had no gene match. The CDR3: CATSGGQVINEQFF. The CDR3 DNA is TGTGCCACCAGTGGGGGACAGGTAATCAATGAGCAGTTCTTC.